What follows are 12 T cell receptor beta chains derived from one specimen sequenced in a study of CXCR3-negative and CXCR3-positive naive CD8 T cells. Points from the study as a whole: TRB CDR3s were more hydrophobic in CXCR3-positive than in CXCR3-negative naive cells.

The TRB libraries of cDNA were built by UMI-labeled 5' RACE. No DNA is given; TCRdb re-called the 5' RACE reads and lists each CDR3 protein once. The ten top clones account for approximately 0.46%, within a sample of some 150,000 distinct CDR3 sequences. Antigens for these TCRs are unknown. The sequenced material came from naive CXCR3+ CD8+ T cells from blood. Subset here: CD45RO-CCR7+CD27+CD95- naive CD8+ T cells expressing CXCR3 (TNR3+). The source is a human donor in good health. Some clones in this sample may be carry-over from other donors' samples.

This CDR3 reads CASSQARGFAYEQYF. This chain links TRBV14 with TRBJ2-7; absent DNA, TCRdb's TRBD1 call cannot be checked. The CDR3 has 15 residues. Germline assignment: CDR1 SGHDN and CDR2 FVKESK.

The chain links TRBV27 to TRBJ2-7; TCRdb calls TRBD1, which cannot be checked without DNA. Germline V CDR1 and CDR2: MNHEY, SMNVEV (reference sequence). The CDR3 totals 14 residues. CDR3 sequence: CASSFGGQVYEQYF.

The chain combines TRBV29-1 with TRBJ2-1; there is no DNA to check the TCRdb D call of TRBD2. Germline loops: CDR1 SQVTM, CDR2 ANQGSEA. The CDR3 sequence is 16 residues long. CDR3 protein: CSVEPPGLAAYNEQFF.

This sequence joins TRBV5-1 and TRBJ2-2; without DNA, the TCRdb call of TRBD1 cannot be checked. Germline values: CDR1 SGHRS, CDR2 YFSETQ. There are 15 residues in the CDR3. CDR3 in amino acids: CASSLTGTDYRELFF.

The CDR3 is CASSRTPQETHYF. V gene TRBV7-9 combines with J gene TRBJ2-5. This CDR3 contains 13 residues. Per germline, CDR1 SEHNR and CDR2 FQNEAQ (reference sequence).

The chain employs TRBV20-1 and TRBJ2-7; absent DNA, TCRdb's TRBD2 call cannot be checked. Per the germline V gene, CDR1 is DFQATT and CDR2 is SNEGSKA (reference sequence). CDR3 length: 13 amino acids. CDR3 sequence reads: CSASSSRAYEQYF.

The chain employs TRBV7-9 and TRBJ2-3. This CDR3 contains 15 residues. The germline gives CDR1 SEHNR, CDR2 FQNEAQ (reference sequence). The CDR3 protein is CASSLARVGTDTQYF.

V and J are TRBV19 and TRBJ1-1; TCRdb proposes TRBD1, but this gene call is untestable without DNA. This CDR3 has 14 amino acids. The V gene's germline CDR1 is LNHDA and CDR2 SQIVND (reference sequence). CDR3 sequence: CASSPIQGSTEAFF.

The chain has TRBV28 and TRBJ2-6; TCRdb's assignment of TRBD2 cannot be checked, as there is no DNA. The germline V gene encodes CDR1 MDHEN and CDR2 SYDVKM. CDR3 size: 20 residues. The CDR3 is CASSLVLAGASHCGANVLTF.

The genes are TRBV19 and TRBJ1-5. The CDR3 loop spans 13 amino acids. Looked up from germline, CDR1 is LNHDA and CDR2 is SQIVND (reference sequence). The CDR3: CASSIGEGQPQHF.

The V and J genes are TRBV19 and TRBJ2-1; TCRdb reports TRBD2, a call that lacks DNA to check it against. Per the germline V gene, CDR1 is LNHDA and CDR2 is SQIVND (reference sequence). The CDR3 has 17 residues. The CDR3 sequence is CASSIFVGEAGYNEQFF. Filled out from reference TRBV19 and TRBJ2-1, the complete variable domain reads DGGITQSPKYLFRKEGQNVTLSCEQNLNHDAMYWYRQDPGQGLRLIYYSQIVNDFQKGDIAEGYSVSREKKESFPLTVTSAQKNPTAFYLCASSIFVGEAGYNEQFFGPGTRLTVL.

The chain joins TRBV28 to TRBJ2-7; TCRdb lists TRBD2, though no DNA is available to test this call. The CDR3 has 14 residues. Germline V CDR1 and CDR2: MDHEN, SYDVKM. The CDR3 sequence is CASSLLAGRSEQYF.